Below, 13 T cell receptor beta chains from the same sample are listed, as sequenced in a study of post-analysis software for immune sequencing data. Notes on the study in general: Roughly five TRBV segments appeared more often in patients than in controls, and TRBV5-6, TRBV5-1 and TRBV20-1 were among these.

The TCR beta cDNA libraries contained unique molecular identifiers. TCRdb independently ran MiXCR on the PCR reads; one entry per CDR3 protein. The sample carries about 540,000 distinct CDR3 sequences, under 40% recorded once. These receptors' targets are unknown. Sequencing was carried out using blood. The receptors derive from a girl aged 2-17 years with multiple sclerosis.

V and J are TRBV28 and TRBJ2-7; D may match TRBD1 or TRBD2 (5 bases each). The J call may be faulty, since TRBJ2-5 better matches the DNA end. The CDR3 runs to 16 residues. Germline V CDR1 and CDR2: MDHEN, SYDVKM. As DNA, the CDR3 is TGTGCCAGCAGTCAAACCGGGACCCGATTTCGGGAGACCCAGTACTTC. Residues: CASSQTGTRFRETQYF.

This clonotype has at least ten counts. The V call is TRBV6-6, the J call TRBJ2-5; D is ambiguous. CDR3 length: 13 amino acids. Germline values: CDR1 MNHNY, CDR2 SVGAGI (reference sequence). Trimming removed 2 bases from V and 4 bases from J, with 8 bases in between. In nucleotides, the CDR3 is TGTGCCAGCAGTTACGGCCGAAGAGAGACCCAGTACTTC. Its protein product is CASSYGRRETQYF.

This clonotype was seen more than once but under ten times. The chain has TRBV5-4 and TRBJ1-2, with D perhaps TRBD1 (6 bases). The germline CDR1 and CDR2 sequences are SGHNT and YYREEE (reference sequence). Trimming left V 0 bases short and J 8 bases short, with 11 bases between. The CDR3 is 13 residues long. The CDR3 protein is CASSLGGQGGYTF. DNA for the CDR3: TGTGCCAGCAGCTTGGGGGGGCAAGGGGGCTACACCTTC.

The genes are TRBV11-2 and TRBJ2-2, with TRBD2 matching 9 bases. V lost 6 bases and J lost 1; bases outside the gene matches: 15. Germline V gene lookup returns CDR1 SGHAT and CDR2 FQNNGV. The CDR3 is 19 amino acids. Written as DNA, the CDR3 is TGTGCCAGCAGATCACTCGTTCGGGCTAGCGGGGAGAACACCGGGGAGCTGTTTTTT. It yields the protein CASRSLVRASGENTGELFF.

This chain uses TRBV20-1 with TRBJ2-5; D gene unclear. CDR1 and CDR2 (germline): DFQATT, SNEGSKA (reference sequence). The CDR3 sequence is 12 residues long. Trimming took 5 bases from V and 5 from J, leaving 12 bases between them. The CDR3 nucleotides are TGCAGTGCTGATATCAGAGCCGAGACCCAGTACTTC. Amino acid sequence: CSADIRAETQYF.

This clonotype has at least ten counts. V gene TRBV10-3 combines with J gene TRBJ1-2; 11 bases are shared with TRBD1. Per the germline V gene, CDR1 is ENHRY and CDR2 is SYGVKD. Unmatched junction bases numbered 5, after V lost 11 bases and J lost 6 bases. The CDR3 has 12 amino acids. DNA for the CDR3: TGTGCCGTACCGGGACAGGGGGATGGCTACACCTTC. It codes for CAVPGQGDGYTF.

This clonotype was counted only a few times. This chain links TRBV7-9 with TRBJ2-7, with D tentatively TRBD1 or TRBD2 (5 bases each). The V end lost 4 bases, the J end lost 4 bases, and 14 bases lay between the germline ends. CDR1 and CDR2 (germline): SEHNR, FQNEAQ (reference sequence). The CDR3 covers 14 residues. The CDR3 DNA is TGTGCCAGCAGCTCCCCCGGGGCGGCATACGAGCAGTACTTC. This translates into CASSSPGAAYEQYF.

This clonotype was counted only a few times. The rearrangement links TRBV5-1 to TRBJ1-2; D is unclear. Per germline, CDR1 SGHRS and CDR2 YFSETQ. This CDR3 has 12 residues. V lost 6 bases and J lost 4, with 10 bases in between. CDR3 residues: CASTNGPYGYTF. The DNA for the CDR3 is TGCGCCAGCACAAACGGACCCTATGGCTACACCTTC.

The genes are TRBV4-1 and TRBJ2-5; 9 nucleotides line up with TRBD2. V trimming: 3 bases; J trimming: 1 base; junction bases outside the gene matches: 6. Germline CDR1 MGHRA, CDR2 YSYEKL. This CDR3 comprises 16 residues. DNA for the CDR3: TGCGCCAGCAGCCACCCTAGCGGGGCGCGCCAAGAGACCCAGTACTTC. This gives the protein CASSHPSGARQETQYF.

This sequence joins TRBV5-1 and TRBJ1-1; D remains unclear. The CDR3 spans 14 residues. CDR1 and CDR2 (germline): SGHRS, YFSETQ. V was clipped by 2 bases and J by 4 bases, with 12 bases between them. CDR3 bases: TGCGCCAGCAGCTTCCTTGGAGAGAGCACTGAAGCTTTCTTT. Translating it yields CASSFLGESTEAFF.

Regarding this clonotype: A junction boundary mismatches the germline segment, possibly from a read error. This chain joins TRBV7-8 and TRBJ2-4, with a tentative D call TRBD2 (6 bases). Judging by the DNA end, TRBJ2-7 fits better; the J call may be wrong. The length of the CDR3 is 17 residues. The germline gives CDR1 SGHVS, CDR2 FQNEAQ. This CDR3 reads CASNLAFGGTSKYEQYF. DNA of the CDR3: TGTGCCAGCAACTTAGCGTTCGGGGGAACCAGCAAATACGAGCAGTACTTC.

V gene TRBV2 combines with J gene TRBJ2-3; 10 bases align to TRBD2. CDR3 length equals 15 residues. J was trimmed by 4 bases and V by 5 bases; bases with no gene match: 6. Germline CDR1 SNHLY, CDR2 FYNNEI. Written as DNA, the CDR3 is TGTGCCAGCAGTCTTAGCGGGGGGTTCCCAGATACGCAGTATTTT. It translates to CASSLSGGFPDTQYF.

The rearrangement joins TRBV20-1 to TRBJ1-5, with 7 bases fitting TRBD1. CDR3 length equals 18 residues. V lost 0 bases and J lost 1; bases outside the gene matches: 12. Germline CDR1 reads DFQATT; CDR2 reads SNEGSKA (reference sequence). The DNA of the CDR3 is TGCAGTGCTAGAGATGGGGCAGGGGGGGTGCGGAGCAATCAGCCCCAGCATTTT. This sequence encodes CSARDGAGGVRSNQPQHF.